This T cell receptor (beta chain) was documented in a study of blood T cell repertoires in COVID-19. Looking at the study overall: The United States, Italy and Spain provided the acute and convalescent COVID-19 samples. Sources were T cells, B-cell-depleted T cells, or PBMCs; the material itself was cDNA or gDNA.

As handled by the study authors: Amplification with reference gene primers provided the estimates of nucleated cell counts. Only in-frame clones appear in the TCRdb table, and some are missing; sequencing was by immunoSEQ multiplex PCR. V, J and clone size reflect that table, while D and trimming were determined from the DNA. The sample yields roughly 150,000 clones, around 80% seen once. Germline CDR1 reads SGHAT; CDR2 reads FQNNGV. The CDR3 runs to 16 residues. J gave up 3 bases and V 5 bases, and 10 bases lay outside the gene matches. The material sequenced was peripheral blood. The TCR was taken from a human donor with acute or convalescent COVID-19. The donor label of this sample is uncertain. The chain employs TRBV11-2 and TRBJ2-1; 7 bases agree with TRBD2. CDR3 bases: TGTGCCAGCAGCCCGGAGGGAGGGGCCGGCTACAATGAGCAGTTCTTC. As protein: CASSPEGGAGYNEQFF.